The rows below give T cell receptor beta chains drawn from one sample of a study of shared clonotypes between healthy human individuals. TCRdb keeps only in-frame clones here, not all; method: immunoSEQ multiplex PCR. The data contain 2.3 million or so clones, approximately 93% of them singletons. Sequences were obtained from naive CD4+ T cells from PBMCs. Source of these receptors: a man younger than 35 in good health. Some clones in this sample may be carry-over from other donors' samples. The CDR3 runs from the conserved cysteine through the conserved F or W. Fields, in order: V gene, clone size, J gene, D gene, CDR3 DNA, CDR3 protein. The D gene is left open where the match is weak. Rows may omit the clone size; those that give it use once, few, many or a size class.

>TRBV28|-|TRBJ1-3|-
TGTGCCAGCAGTTCGGTGGTAAACACCATATATTTT
CASSSVVNTIYF
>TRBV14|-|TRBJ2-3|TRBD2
TGTGCCAGCAGCCAAGCGCTAGCGGGGAGGAATACGCAGTATTTT
CASSQALAGRNTQYF
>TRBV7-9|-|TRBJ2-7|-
TGTGCCAGCAGCTTATCGCGAGAGCAGTACTTC
CASSLSREQYF
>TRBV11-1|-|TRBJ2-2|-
TGTGCCAGCAGCCCCCAGGGTCGGATTGGGGAGCTGTTTTTT
CASSPQGRIGELFF
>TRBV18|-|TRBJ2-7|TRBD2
TGTGCCAGCTCATCGGCCCTTGCGGGAGCGATAAGCTCCTACGAGCAGTACTTC
CASSSALAGAISSYEQYF
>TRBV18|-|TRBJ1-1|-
TGTGCCAGCTCACCACCGACAGTCGTAGGGGCTTTCTTT
CASSPPTVVGAFF
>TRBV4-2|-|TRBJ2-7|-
TGTGCCAGCAGCCACCCGTCCAGGGGGGGAGGTTACGAGCAGTACTTC
CASSHPSRGGGYEQYF
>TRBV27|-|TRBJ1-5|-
TGTGCCAGCAGTTTACGGTGGGTGAGTAGCAATCAGCCCCAGCATTTT
CASSLRWVSSNQPQHF
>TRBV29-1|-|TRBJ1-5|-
TGCAGCGTTGCGTCAGGGGAGGATCAGCCCCAGCATTTT
CSVASGEDQPQHF
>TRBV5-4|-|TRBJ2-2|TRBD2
TGTGCCAGCAGCCCTGACGGACTAGCTATGAACACCGGGGAGCTGTTTTTT
CASSPDGLAMNTGELFF
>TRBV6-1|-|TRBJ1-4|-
TGTGCCAGCAGTGAATGGGGGAACGAAAAACTGTTTTTT
CASSEWGNEKLFF
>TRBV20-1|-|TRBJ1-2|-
TGCAGTGCTCCAAGGGGGGGTGGCTACACCTTC
CSAPRGGGYTF
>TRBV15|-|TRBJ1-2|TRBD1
TGTGCCACCAGCAGACCCTTCTACGACAGGGGGCGCGCGACCTATGGCTACACCTTC
CATSRPFYDRGRATYGYTF
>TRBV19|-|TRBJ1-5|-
TGTGCCAGTAGGAGGGCTAGCAATCAGCCCCAGCATTTT
CASRRASNQPQHF
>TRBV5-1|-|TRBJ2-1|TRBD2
TGCGCCAGCAGCTCCTGGTCCAGCGGGAGTGGCAATGAGCAGTTCTTC
CASSSWSSGSGNEQFF
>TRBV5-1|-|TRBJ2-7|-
TGCGCCAGCAGCATACAGGGTATTGACTACGAGCAGTACTTC
CASSIQGIDYEQYF
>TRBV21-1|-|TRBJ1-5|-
TGTGCCAGCAGCAACAAGGGGCAGGCTCAAATAAATAATCAGCCCCAGCATTTT
CASSNKGQAQINNQPQHF
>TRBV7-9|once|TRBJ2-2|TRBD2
TGTGCCAGCAGCGTGAGCGGGGCTAACACCGGGGAGCTGTTTTTT
CASSVSGANTGELFF
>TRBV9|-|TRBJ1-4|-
TGTGCCAGCAGCGGAGGGGTGTGGTCTGGTGAAAAACTGTTTTTT
CASSGGVWSGEKLFF
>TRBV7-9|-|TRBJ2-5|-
TGTGCCAGCAGCTTTGTTTCGAGAGACACGTACTTC
CASSFVSRDTYF
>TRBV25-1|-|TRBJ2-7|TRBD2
TGTGCCAGCAGTGAATTCTCCGGGAGGACCGTCAACGAGCAGTACTTC
CASSEFSGRTVNEQYF
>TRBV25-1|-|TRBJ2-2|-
TGTGCCAGCTGGGGTTATGGTGAGACCGGGGAGCTGTTTTTT
CASWGYGETGELFF
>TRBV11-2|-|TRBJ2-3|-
TGTGCCAGCAGCTACGGGCCCGATACGCAGTATTTT
CASSYGPDTQYF
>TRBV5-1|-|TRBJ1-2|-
TGCGCCAGCAGATCCGGGACACGGGCCTACACCTTC
CASRSGTRAYTF
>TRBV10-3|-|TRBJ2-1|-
TGTGCCATCAGTGGGCCACCCAGGGATGAGCAGTTCTTC
CAISGPPRDEQFF
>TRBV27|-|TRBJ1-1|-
TGTGCCAGCAGTTTAGGTTGGCCGGGTGGAAACACTGAAGCTTTCTTT
CASSLGWPGGNTEAFF
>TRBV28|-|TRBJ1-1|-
TGTGCCAGCAGGTACAGGGTGGGAACTGAAGCTTTCTTT
CASRYRVGTEAFF
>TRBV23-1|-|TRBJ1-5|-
TGCGCCAGCGGCCGGGGGAGCAATCAGCCCCAGCATTTT
CASGRGSNQPQHF
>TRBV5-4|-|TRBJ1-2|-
TGTGCCAGCAGCTCAGGACAGACAAACTATGGCTACACCTTC
CASSSGQTNYGYTF
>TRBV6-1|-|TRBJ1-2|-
TGTGCCAGCAGTTATACAGGGCAGAACTATGGCTACACCTTC
CASSYTGQNYGYTF
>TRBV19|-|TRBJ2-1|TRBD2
TGTGCCAGTAGTATTATAGCGGGAGCCGGCAATGAGCAGTTCTTC
CASSIIAGAGNEQFF
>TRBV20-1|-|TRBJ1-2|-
TGCAGGAGTGACCAAGTCAGGGGCTACACCTTC
CRSDQVRGYTF
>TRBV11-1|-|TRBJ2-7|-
TGTGCCAGCAGCTTAAGTCGAAGCTCCTACGAGCAGTACTTC
CASSLSRSSYEQYF
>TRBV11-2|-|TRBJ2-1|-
TGTGCCAGCACTGGAAGGCCCTACAATGAGCAGTTCTTC
CASTGRPYNEQFF
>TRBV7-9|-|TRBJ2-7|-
TGTGCCAGCAGCTTAGGGTTTGGAGGGCTGGAGGAGCAGTACTTC
CASSLGFGGLEEQYF
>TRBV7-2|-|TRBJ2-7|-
TGTGCCAGCAGCTTAGCGATACTAGCCCGTTCCTACGAGCAGTACTTC
CASSLAILARSYEQYF
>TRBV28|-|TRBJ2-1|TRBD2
TGTGCCAGCAGTGTAACCGGGACTAAGGTTCGGCAGTTCTTC
CASSVTGTKVRQFF
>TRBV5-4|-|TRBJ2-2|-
TGTGCCAGCAGCTTAGGGACGGCGAACACCGGGGAGCTGTTTTTT
CASSLGTANTGELFF
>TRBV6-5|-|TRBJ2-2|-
TGTGCCAGCAAGAGGGGGAAGAACACCGGGGAGCTGTTTTTT
CASKRGKNTGELFF
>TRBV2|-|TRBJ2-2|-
TGTGCCAGCGGGTTACAGGGAAAGGCGGTCCGGGAGCTGTTTTTT
CASGLQGKAVRELFF
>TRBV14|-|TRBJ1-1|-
TGTGCCAGCAGCCAAGATCGACTTAACACTGAAGCTTTCTTT
CASSQDRLNTEAFF
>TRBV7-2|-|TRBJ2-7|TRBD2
TGTGCCAGCAGCCACCTACTGGGCGGGAGGGCCCCTGGCTACGAGCAGTACTTC
CASSHLLGGRAPGYEQYF
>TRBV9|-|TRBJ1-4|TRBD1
TGTGCCAGCAGCGTAGGACAGGGGGCTGGAAAACTGTTTTTT
CASSVGQGAGKLFF